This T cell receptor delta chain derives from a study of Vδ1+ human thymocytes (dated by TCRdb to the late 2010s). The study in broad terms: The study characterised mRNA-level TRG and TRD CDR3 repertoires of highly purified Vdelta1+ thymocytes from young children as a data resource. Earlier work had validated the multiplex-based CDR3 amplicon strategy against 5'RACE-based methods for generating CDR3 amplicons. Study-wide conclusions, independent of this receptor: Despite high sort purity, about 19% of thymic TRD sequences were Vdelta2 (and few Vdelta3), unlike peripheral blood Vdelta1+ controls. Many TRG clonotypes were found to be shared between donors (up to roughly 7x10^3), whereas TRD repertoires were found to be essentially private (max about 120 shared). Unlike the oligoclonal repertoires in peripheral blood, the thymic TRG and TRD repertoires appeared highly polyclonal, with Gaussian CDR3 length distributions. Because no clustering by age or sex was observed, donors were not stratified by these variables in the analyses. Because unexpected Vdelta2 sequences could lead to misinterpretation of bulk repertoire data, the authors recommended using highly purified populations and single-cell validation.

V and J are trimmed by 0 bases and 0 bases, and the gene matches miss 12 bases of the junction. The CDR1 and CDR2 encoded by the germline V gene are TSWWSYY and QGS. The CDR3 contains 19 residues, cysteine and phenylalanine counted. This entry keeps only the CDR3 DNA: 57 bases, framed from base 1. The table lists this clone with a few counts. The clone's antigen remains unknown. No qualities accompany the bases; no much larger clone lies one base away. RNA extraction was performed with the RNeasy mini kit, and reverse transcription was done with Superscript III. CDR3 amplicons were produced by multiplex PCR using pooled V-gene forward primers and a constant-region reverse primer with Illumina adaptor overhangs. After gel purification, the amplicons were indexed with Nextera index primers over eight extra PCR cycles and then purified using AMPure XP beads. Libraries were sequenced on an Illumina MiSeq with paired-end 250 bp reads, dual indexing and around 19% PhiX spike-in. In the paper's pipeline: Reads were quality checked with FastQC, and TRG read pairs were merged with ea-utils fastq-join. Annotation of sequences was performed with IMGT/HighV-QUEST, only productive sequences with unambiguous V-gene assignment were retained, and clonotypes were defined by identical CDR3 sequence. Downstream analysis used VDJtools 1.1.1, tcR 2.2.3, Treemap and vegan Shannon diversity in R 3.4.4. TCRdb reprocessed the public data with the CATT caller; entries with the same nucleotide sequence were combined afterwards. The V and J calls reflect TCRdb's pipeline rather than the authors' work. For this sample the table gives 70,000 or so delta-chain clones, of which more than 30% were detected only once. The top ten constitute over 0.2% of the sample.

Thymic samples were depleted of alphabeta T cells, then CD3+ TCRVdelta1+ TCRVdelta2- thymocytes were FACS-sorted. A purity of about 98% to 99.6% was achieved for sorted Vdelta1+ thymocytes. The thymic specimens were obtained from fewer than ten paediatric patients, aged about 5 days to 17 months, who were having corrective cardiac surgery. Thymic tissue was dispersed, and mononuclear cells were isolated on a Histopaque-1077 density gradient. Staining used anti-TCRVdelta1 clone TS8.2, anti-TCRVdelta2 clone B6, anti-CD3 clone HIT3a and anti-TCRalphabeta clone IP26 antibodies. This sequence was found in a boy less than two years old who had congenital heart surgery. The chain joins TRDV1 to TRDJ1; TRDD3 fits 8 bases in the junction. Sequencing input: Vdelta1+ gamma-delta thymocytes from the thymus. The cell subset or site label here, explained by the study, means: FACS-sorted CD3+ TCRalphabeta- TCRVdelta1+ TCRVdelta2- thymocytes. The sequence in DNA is TGTGCTCTTGGGGAACTTTCCCGTACTGGGGGTTCGTACACCGATAAACTCATCTTT. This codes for CALGELSRTGGSYTDKLIF.